What follows are 23 T cell receptor beta chains derived from one specimen sequenced in a study of blood T cells in healthy people across ages. A second roughly 7 to 12 cycle PCR used barcoded and J-beta primers. In TCRdb, the 5' RACE reads were re-called with MiXCR into one record per CDR3 protein. The sample contains approximately 800,000 distinct CDR3 sequences, approximately 53% of which appear only once. Sequencing used blood. These TCRs come from a man aged 40-50 years in good health.

The chain couples TRBV29-1 to TRBJ1-4; 11 bases line up with TRBD1. Unmatched junction bases numbered 15, after V lost 7 bases and J lost 5 bases. The CDR3 runs 17 residues. Germline V gene data show CDR1 as SQVTM and CDR2 as ANQGSEA. The CDR3 region has the DNA TGCAGCGCCTCAAGCTGGACAGGGGGCGCTGGGAATGAAAAACTGTTTTTT. This codes for CSASSWTGGAGNEKLFF.

The chain uses TRBV27 and TRBJ2-4; D uncertain. The CDR3 has 16 residues. From germline, CDR1 is MNHEY and CDR2 SMNVEV (reference sequence). The V end lost 3 bases, the J end lost 1 base, and 13 bases lay between the germline ends. The CDR3 DNA follows: TGTGCCAGCAGTTTGGGTCTTCTCACGGCCAAAAACATTCAGTACTTC. This gives the protein CASSLGLLTAKNIQYF.

CDR3 sequence reads: CASSPALLRDRQGYTF. The CDR3 DNA is TGTGCCAGCAGCCCCGCTCTCCTCCGGGACCGACAGGGCTACACCTTC. The chain employs TRBV5-5 and TRBJ1-2, with D maybe TRBD1 (5 bases). Trimming left V 4 bases short and J 8 bases short, with 24 bases between. The CDR3 length is 16 residues. The V gene's germline CDR1 is SGHKS and CDR2 YYEKEE (reference sequence). Filled out from reference TRBV5-5 and TRBJ1-2, the complete variable domain reads DAGVTQSPTHLIKTRGQQVTLRCSPISGHKSVSWYQQVLGQGPQFIFQYYEKEERGRGNFPDRFSARQFPNYSSELNVNALLLGDSALYLCASSPALLRDRQGYTFGSGTRLTVV.

The chain recombines TRBV27 with TRBJ2-3, with TRBD1 as a possible D gene (5 bases). The V gene's germline CDR1 is MNHEY and CDR2 SMNVEV (reference sequence). The CDR3 spans 14 residues. The V gene lost 3 bases and the J gene lost 1 base, with 8 bases spanning the gap. DNA of the CDR3: TGTGCCAGCAGTTTTGTCAGGGGCACAGATACGCAGTATTTT. Its protein product is CASSFVRGTDTQYF.

This clonotype was observed a handful of times. The chain carries TRBV6-6 and TRBJ2-7; 8 positions agree with TRBD2. CDR3 length: 15 amino acids. Germline assignment: CDR1 MNHNY and CDR2 SVGAGI (reference sequence). With 5 bases clipped from V and 2 bases from J, the junction kept 8 bases outside the gene matches. Written as DNA, the CDR3 is TGTGCCAGCAGTCAATCCCGGGGGGGTGCCTACGAGCAGTACTTC. Amino acid sequence: CASSQSRGGAYEQYF.

The chain carries TRBV28 and TRBJ1-6; the D is unclear. V was cut by 6 bases and J by 3 bases, with 9 bases left in between. The CDR3 is 14 residues long. Looked up from germline, CDR1 is MDHEN and CDR2 is SYDVKM. CDR3 nucleotides: TGTGCCAGCAGCTCGGAGGGCTATAATTCACCCCTCCACTTT. It is translated as CASSSEGYNSPLHF.

The chain uses TRBV5-1 and TRBJ1-2; 7 bases line up with TRBD1. Germline V gene data show CDR1 as SGHRS and CDR2 as YFSETQ. With V trimmed by 7 bases and J by 6 bases, 15 bases remained unmatched. The CDR3 has 15 residues. The CDR3 DNA follows: TGCGCCAGCCGCTCCCAGACAGGGACATCGGATGGCTACACCTTC. This translates into CASRSQTGTSDGYTF. Using reference TRBV5-1 and TRBJ1-2 for the parts outside the CDR3, the full variable domain is KAGVTQTPRYLIKTRGQQVTLSCSPISGHRSVSWYQQTPGQGLQFLFEYFSETQRNKGNFPGRFSGRQFSNSRSEMNVSTLELGDSALYLCASRSQTGTSDGYTFGSGTRLTVV.

This clonotype was detected only a few times. The chain employs TRBV7-3 and TRBJ2-6; 9 bases match TRBD1. The V gene's germline CDR1 is SGHTA and CDR2 FQGTGA. Trimming at V came to 4 bases and at J to 0 bases, leaving 7 bases not matched to a gene. The CDR3 is 18 residues long. As DNA, the CDR3 is TGTGCCAGCAGCTCACCGGGACAGGGACTCTCTGGGGCCAACGTCCTGACTTTC. Residues: CASSSPGQGLSGANVLTF.

This clonotype was detected only a few times. The rearrangement links TRBV7-2 to TRBJ2-3, with a possible D match to TRBD1 (6 bases). The ends were cut back, 2 bases at V and 2 bases at J, with 17 bases in the middle. CDR1 SGHTA and CDR2 FQGNSA come from the germline V gene. The CDR3 spans 17 residues. This chain's CDR3 is CASSLSQLQGYTDTQYF. In DNA form, the CDR3 reads TGTGCCAGCAGCTTAAGTCAGCTCCAGGGGTACACAGATACGCAGTATTTT.

This clonotype was seen more than once but under ten times. The J gene is TRBJ2-5, the V gene TRBV20-1; 7 bases line up with TRBD2. J lost 8 bases, V lost 3 bases, and 6 bases had no gene match. The CDR3 is 12 amino acids. Germline V lookup: CDR1 DFQATT, CDR2 SNEGSKA (reference sequence). CDR3 nucleotide sequence: TGCAGTGCTAGGGCGGGAGCCCCTACCCAGTACTTC. It codes for CSARAGAPTQYF.

This rearrangement joins TRBV12-3 or TRBV12-4 to TRBJ2-3; 11 bases are shared with TRBD2. The CDR3 is made up of 16 amino acids. The V and J ends lost 6 bases and 0 bases, in that order; junction bases with no gene match: 5. DNA for the CDR3: TGTGCCAGCAGCCCCAGGACTAGCGGGAGCACAGATACGCAGTATTTT. Residues: CASSPRTSGSTDTQYF.

The chain links TRBV6-5 to TRBJ1-4; 7 bases are a match to TRBD1. V was pared by 5 bases and J by 5 bases, with 8 bases of the junction left unmatched. Germline V lookup: CDR1 MNHEY, CDR2 SVGAGI. This CDR3 spans 15 amino acids. The CDR3 loop is CASSTRQGENEKLFF. DNA of the CDR3: TGTGCCAGCAGTACTCGACAGGGAGAAAATGAAAAACTGTTTTTT.

This clonotype was detected a few times. The rearrangement links TRBV4-2 to TRBJ2-7, with D unresolved. Germline values: CDR1 LGHNA, CDR2 YNFKEQ. CDR3 length equals 14 residues. V dropped 1 base and J dropped 2 bases, with 9 bases sitting between them. CDR3 DNA: TGTGCCAGCAGCCAAGTCCTCGGTACCTACGAGCAGTACTTC. It codes for CASSQVLGTYEQYF.

V gene TRBV6-1 combines with J gene TRBJ2-7, with 11 positions matching TRBD2. Germline assignment: CDR1 MNHNS and CDR2 SASEGT. V shed 5 bases, J shed 3 bases, and the junction held 15 bases outside the gene matches. This CDR3 is 18 amino acids long. CDR3 in DNA: TGTGCCAGCAGTCCCCGGACAGCCGGGACTAGCGGACACTACGAGCAGTACTTC. Its translation is CASSPRTAGTSGHYEQYF.

The V call is TRBV6-1, the J call TRBJ2-1; D may match TRBD1 or TRBD2 (5 bases each). The CDR3 length is 17 residues. Trimming left V 2 bases short and J 10 bases short, with 24 bases between. Germline values: CDR1 MNHNS, CDR2 SASEGT. CDR3 nucleotide sequence: TGTGCCAGCAGTGAATATCCCGGCATTCCACCTTGGGGGGAGCAGTTCTTC. Translated: CASSEYPGIPPWGEQFF.

CDR3 in DNA: TGCAGTGCTAGGAGGGACACCAACTATGGCTACACCTTC. Translation: CSARRDTNYGYTF. This chain uses TRBV20-1 with TRBJ1-2; the D gene is possibly TRBD1 (6 bases). This CDR3 is 13 amino acids long. Germline V gene lookup returns CDR1 DFQATT and CDR2 SNEGSKA (reference sequence). V was clipped by 3 bases and J by 2 bases, with 10 bases between them.

This clonotype was seen only once. V usage is TRBV20-1 and J usage is TRBJ2-7; 8 nucleotides align to TRBD1. Germline V gene sequence: CDR1 DFQATT, CDR2 SNEGSKA (reference sequence). The CDR3 is 15 residues long. V lost 6 bases to trimming and J lost 0 bases; unmatched junction nucleotides: 10. The CDR3 DNA sequence: TGCAGTGCATCCGGGACAGGAATGAGCTCCTACGAGCAGTACTTC. Translation gives CSASGTGMSSYEQYF.

This clonotype came up a few times. The chain recombines TRBV7-2 with TRBJ2-7, with TRBD1 as a possible D gene (6 bases). Matching the DNA end better, TRBJ2-5 makes the J call doubtful. There are 14 residues in the CDR3. From germline, CDR1 is SGHTA and CDR2 FQGNSA. The CDR3 coding sequence is TGTGCCAGCAGCTTAGAGGGGACAATCAAGACCCAGTACTTC. Translated: CASSLEGTIKTQYF.

This chain's CDR3 is CASSQDQGYGYTF. The CDR3 region has the DNA TGTGCCAGCAGCCAAGATCAGGGGTACGGCTACACCTTC. The rearrangement links TRBV3-1 to TRBJ1-2, with TRBD1 as a possible D gene (6 bases). The CDR3 totals 13 residues. Germline lookup yields CDR1 LGHDT and CDR2 YNNKEL (reference sequence). The V end was cut by 0 bases, the J end by 8 bases, with 10 bases between. Drawing the rest from reference TRBV3-1 and TRBJ1-2, the complete variable domain is DTAVSQTPKYLVTQMGNDKSIKCEQNLGHDTMYWYKQDSKKFLKIMFSYNNKELIINETVPNRFSPKSPDKAHLNLHINSLELGDSAVYFCASSQDQGYGYTFGSGTRLTVV.

This clonotype occurred a few times. The rearrangement uses TRBV16 and TRBJ1-6; D call uncertain. V was clipped by 3 bases and J by 9 bases, with 9 bases between them. Germline lookup yields CDR1 KGHSY and CDR2 FQNENV. CDR3 length: 13 amino acids. CDR3 residues: CASSHRSGSPLHF. CDR3 DNA sequence: TGTGCCAGCAGCCATCGTTCGGGTTCACCCCTCCACTTT.

The rearrangement uses TRBV5-5 and TRBJ2-7; TRBD2 matches 8 bases. The CDR3 consists of 15 residues. The V gene end was trimmed by 0 bases and the J gene end by 0 bases; junction bases not matched to a gene: 2. Germline CDR1 and CDR2: SGHKS and YYEKEE (reference sequence). For the CDR3, the DNA is TGTGCCAGCAGCTTGGATGCGGGGGGCTCCTACGAGCAGTACTTC. It specifies CASSLDAGGSYEQYF.

There are many counts of this clonotype. V gene TRBV9 combines with J gene TRBJ2-1; D possibly matches TRBD1 or TRBD2 (5 bases each). Germline CDR1 SGDLS, CDR2 YYNGEE. Trimming stripped 0 bases from V and 6 bases from J, with 19 bases between. CDR3 length: 17 residues. The CDR3 nucleotides are TGTGCCAGCAGCGTAGCTACGGCTAGCAAAGGGACCAATGAGCAGTTCTTC. Translated: CASSVATASKGTNEQFF.

The CDR3: CSVEAGPQETQYF. Here the CDR3 DNA reads TGCAGCGTTGAAGCCGGGCCCCAAGAGACCCAGTACTTC. V gene TRBV29-1 combines with J gene TRBJ2-5; D uncertain. The ends were cut back, 1 base at V and 1 base at J, with 7 bases in the middle. The CDR3 totals 13 residues. Germline assignment: CDR1 SQVTM and CDR2 ANQGSEA. Combining the CDR3 with reference TRBV29-1 and TRBJ2-5 gives the whole variable domain SAVISQKPSRDICQRGTSLTIQCQVDSQVTMMFWYRQQPGQSLTLIATANQGSEATYESGFVIDKFPISRPNLTFSTLTVSNMSPEDSSIYLCSVEAGPQETQYFGPGTRLLVL.